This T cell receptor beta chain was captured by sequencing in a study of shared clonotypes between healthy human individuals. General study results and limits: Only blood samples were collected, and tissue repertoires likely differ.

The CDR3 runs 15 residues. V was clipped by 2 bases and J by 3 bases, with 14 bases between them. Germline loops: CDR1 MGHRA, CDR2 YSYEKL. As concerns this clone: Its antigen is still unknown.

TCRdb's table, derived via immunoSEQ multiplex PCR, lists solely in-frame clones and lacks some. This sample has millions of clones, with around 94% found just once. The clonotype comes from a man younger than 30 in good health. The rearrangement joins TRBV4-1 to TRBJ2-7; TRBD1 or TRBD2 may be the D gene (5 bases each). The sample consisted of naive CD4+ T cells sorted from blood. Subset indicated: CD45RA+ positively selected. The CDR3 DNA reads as TGCGCCAGCAGCCAACCCCGGGACGGGCTCTACGAGCAGTACTTC. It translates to CASSQPRDGLYEQYF.